This TCR beta chain was sequenced for a study of cytomegalovirus exposure and HLA in healthy donors. Study details: The study placed about 81% of its 350 to 400 genotyped donors in the Caucasian-associated ancestry cluster.

The study ran its PCR with 60 Vbeta and 13 Jbeta primers. Some clones are missing from TCRdb's copy, which holds only in-frame ones; the method was immunoSEQ multiplex PCR. This sample has 160,000 or so clones, with approximately 80% found just once. V was pared by 7 bases and J by 2 bases, with 10 bases of the junction left unmatched. CDR3 length: 15 residues. Germline V CDR1 and CDR2: PRHDT, FYEKMQ (reference sequence). This receptor was obtained from a male donor in good health and CMV-seropositive. The gene calls are TRBV13 and TRBJ2-5, with 7 nucleotides matching TRBD2. Sequences were obtained from PBMCs. CDR3 bases: TGTGCCAGCACCCCGGGAAGCGGGAAACAAGAGACCCAGTACTTC. It is translated as CASTPGSGKQETQYF.